These 3 T cell receptor beta chains were sequenced from one sample in a study of blood T cells in healthy people across ages. A second PCR, run for about 6 to 11 cycles, used a sample-barcoded 5' primer plus a J-beta primer mix. TCRdb recomputed calls from the 5' RACE reads with MiXCR, one row per CDR3 protein. The sample consists of approximately 880,000 distinct CDR3 sequences, around 48% of them appearing once. Sequences were obtained from blood. These receptors were collected from a man under 40 in good health.

This chain connects TRBV6-1 to TRBJ1-1; 12 nucleotides agree with TRBD1. This CDR3 contains 15 residues. Germline V gives CDR1 MNHNS, CDR2 SASEGT. The J segment lost 11 bases and the V segment lost 0 bases, leaving 7 bases of the junction unmatched. CDR3 sequence: CASSEAGTGGKKAFF. DNA of the CDR3: TGTGCCAGCAGTGAAGCCGGGACAGGGGGCAAGAAGGCTTTCTTT.

Notes on this clonotype: Relative to the germline gene, one junction end is altered; a read error may explain this. J is TRBJ2-5 and V is TRBV7-9; possibly TRBD1 for D (5 bases). CDR1 is SEHNR and CDR2 is FQNEAQ in the germline V gene (reference sequence). The CDR3 runs to 14 residues. CDR3 sequence reads: CAGSRQLAPNEQYF. The CDR3 DNA is TGTGCCGGCAGCAGACAGTTAGCCCCCAATGAGCAGTACTTC.

The chain is built from TRBV10-3 and TRBJ1-2; D may be TRBD1 (5 bases). This CDR3 spans 14 amino acids. CDR1 ENHRY and CDR2 SYGVKD come from the germline V gene. The V gene lost 4 bases and the J gene lost 4 bases, with 13 bases spanning the gap. The CDR3 DNA is TGTGCCATCAGTGGGCCTCAGGGCAGCTATGGCTACACCTTC. Translation gives CAISGPQGSYGYTF.